A single sample is the source of the 6 T cell receptor beta chains below, sequenced in a study of control samples from healthy donors and cancer patients. Some clones are missing from TCRdb's copy, which holds only in-frame ones; the method was immunoSEQ multiplex PCR. Of about 130,000 clones in the sample, just under 95% were seen once. The specimen sequenced was PBMCs. These receptors came from a man in his sixties with colorectal cancer.

The chain recombines TRBV6-1 with TRBJ2-5; 10 positions match TRBD1. The CDR3 extends over 16 amino acids. CDR1 MNHNS and CDR2 SASEGT come from the germline V gene. The trim removed 4 bases at V and 1 base at J, leaving 6 bases unmatched. In DNA, the CDR3 is TGTGCCAGCAGTGGGCGGGGACAGGGGTTCCAAGAGACCCAGTACTTC. As protein: CASSGRGQGFQETQYF.

The V call is TRBV19, the J call TRBJ2-3, with D unclear. The CDR3 loop spans 14 amino acids. Trimming took off 6 bases at V and 6 bases at J, with 16 bases between the two ends. Germline V gene sequence: CDR1 LNHDA, CDR2 SQIVND (reference sequence). The chain's CDR3 is CASSLQFLWDTQYF. The CDR3 DNA sequence: TGTGCCAGTAGCCTACAATTTTTATGGGATACGCAGTATTTT.

This chain uses TRBV7-2 with TRBJ2-1; TRBD2 matches at 7 bases. This CDR3 is built from 14 residues. Germline assignment: CDR1 SGHTA and CDR2 FQGNSA. Unmatched junction bases numbered 9, after V lost 7 bases and J lost 6 bases. DNA for the CDR3: TGTGCCAGCAAGAAGGCGGGGGTTTTCAATGAGCAGTTCTTC. Its translation is CASKKAGVFNEQFF. Full variable domain (outside the CDR3, taken from reference TRBV7-2 and TRBJ2-1): GAGVSQSPSNKVTEKGKDVELRCDPISGHTALYWYRQSLGQGLEFLIYFQGNSAPDKSGLPSDRFSAERTGGSVSTLTIQRTQQEDSAVYLCASKKAGVFNEQFFGPGTRLTVL.

The chain links TRBV7-9 to TRBJ2-2; D is unresolved. CDR3 length equals 15 residues. V shed 5 bases and J shed 3 bases, with 13 bases lying between them. CDR1 is SEHNR, CDR2 FQNEAQ, per germline (reference sequence). The chain's CDR3 is CASSPRTEHTGELFF. The CDR3 DNA follows: TGTGCCAGCAGCCCCCGAACAGAACACACCGGGGAGCTGTTTTTT.

The V call is TRBV27, the J call TRBJ1-5, with D uncertain. CDR3 length equals 12 residues. CDR1 and CDR2 (germline): MNHEY, SMNVEV (reference sequence). V was cut by 8 bases and J by 4 bases, with 9 bases left in between. The chain's CDR3 is CASQTANQPQHF. The DNA of the CDR3 is TGTGCCAGCCAGACCGCGAATCAGCCCCAGCATTTT.

This chain links TRBV27 with TRBJ1-2, with 10 positions matching TRBD1. The junction had 6 bases not matched to a gene; V was cut back by 6 bases and J by 5 bases. In germline, CDR1 is MNHEY, CDR2 SMNVEV (reference sequence). This CDR3 contains 14 residues. The CDR3 DNA follows: TGTGCCAGCAGACCGGACAGGGGGGGGTATGGCTACACCTTC. Its protein product is CASRPDRGGYGYTF.